The T cell receptor (beta chain) under discussion was sequenced for a study listed by TCRdb under 2016. Background on the whole study: The study investigated the origins of HIV persistence in individuals who naturally controlled HIV infection.

This clonotype is deemed medium-sized (0.01 to 0.1%). The antigen it recognizes is unknown. Per-base qualities were not stored, and no clone one base away is much larger. CDR1 and CDR2, looked up from the germline V gene, are SGHNT and YENEEA. The cysteine opens and the phenylalanine closes a CDR3 of 18 amino acids. The read is trimmed to its CDR3 DNA, 54 bases read in frame from base 1. The junction shows trimming of 5 bases on V and 0 bases on J, and the gene matches do not reach 6 bases of it. The library came from 5' RACE. Sequencing instrument: Illumina HiSeq 2000. The public sequencing data were trimmed at Q25 with fastp and processed into clonotypes with MiXCR by TCRdb, which kept only in-frame beta chains. Duplicate CDR3 protein sequences are folded into a single record with the most common DNA and genes. For this sample the table gives about 320 distinct CDR3 sequences, of which 5.5% to 8% were detected only once. The biggest ten clones account for 88% of the sample.

Recombination joined TRBV11-3 with TRBJ2-6; TRBD2 fits 11 bases in the junction. This receptor was identified in a male donor with HIV. Sequencing used effector memory T cells from blood PBMCs. Per the publication, the cell subset or site label means: effector memory CD4+ T cells. This receptor has the CDR3 CASSQGLAALSGANVLTF. The DNA is as follows: TGTGCCAGCAGCCAGGGACTAGCGGCTCTCTCTGGGGCCAACGTCCTGACTTTC. The reference TRBV11-3 and TRBJ2-6 proteins fill in what lies around the CDR3, so the full variable domain reads EAGVVQSPRYKIIEKKQPVAFWCNPISGHNTLYWYLQNLGQGPELLIRYENEEAVDDSQLPKDRFSAERLKGVDSTLKIQPAELGDSAVYLCASSQGLAALSGANVLTFGAGSRLTVL.